Listed here are 14 T cell receptor beta chains from one sample, sequenced in a study of CD8+ T cells in alopecia areata. Extraction of RNA preceded its reverse transcription into cDNA, which served as the sequencing template. Sequencing was performed with immunoSEQ multiplex PCR; in TCRdb, only in-frame clones are kept and a portion is missing. The repertoire holds roughly 170,000 clones, with 50% to 70% as singletons. The sample in question was CD4+ T cells sorted from blood, obtained at week 0. The receptor set was obtained from a human donor with alopecia areata.

The chain joins TRBV9 to TRBJ1-1, with no clear D. Germline V gene sequence: CDR1 SGDLS, CDR2 YYNGEE. The CDR3 is 13 amino acids. V shed 7 bases and J shed 0 bases, with 10 bases lying between them. CDR3 sequence: CASSVDMNTEAFF. CDR3 DNA sequence: TGTGCCAGCTCAGTGGATATGAACACTGAAGCTTTCTTT.

The genes are TRBV29-1 and TRBJ1-2; 9 bases line up with TRBD1. The germline gives CDR1 SQVTM, CDR2 ANQGSEA. Trimming took 7 bases from V and 3 from J; bases not matched to a gene: 3. The CDR3 consists of 12 residues. The DNA for the CDR3 is TGCAGCGCGGGACAGGGAGACTATGGCTACACCTTC. This encodes CSAGQGDYGYTF.

The chain employs TRBV6-1 and TRBJ2-2; D call uncertain. This CDR3 is 14 amino acids long. The ends were cut back, 3 bases at V and 4 bases at J, with 9 bases in the middle. Germline V gene data show CDR1 as MNHNS and CDR2 as SASEGT. In DNA form, the CDR3 reads TGTGCCAGCAGTGACCGCCGCCTCACCGGGGAGCTGTTTTTT. It yields the protein CASSDRRLTGELFF.

This clone was seen a few times. This chain uses TRBV5-6 with TRBJ2-4; no definite D call. Trimming took off 4 bases at V and 0 bases at J, with 11 bases between the two ends. The length of the CDR3 is 15 residues. CDR1 is SGHDT, CDR2 YYEEEE, per germline. Here the CDR3 DNA reads TGTGCCAGCAGCCACTCTGGGTTAGCCAAAAACATTCAGTACTTC. The encoded protein is CASSHSGLAKNIQYF.

The chain combines TRBV7-2 with TRBJ2-7; 10 bases map to TRBD2. V gave up 2 bases and J gave up 0 bases; unmatched junction bases: 4. Germline V gene lookup returns CDR1 SGHTA and CDR2 FQGNSA. This CDR3 has 16 residues. The CDR3 bases are TGTGCCAGCAGCTTAATCCCTAGCGGGGGCTCCTACGAGCAGTACTTC. Its protein product is CASSLIPSGGSYEQYF.

This clone was seen a handful of times. The chain employs TRBV25-1 and TRBJ2-7; TRBD1 might be the D (6 bases). V shed 5 bases and J shed 7 bases, with 12 bases lying between them. CDR3 length: 12 residues. Germline V gene lookup returns CDR1 MGHDK and CDR2 SYGVNS. CDR3: CASSLQGREQYF. CDR3 bases: TGTGCCAGCAGTCTACAGGGAAGGGAGCAGTACTTC.

This clone was seen repeatedly, ten times or more. The gene calls are TRBV4-2 and TRBJ1-1; a possible D gene is TRBD1 (6 bases). Germline V CDR1 and CDR2: LGHNA, YNFKEQ. The CDR3 has 15 residues. Deletions cut 7 bases from V and 5 bases from J, with 20 bases between. The CDR3 here is CASKDSNYVWTEAFF. As DNA, the CDR3 is TGTGCCAGCAAGGACAGCAATTACGTATGGACTGAAGCTTTCTTT.

The CDR3 is CSVEPGLHKETQYF. The CDR3 DNA reads as TGCAGCGTTGAGCCGGGACTGCATAAAGAGACCCAGTACTTC. The chain couples TRBV29-1 to TRBJ2-5; D is possibly TRBD2 (6 bases). Germline V gives CDR1 SQVTM, CDR2 ANQGSEA. The V end was cut by 3 bases, the J end by 3 bases, with 14 bases between. The CDR3 loop spans 14 amino acids.

The gene calls are TRBV20-1 and TRBJ1-3, with D maybe TRBD1 (5 bases). Germline V gene data show CDR1 as DFQATT and CDR2 as SNEGSKA (reference sequence). V lost 6 bases to trimming and J lost 8 bases, with 11 bases between them. The CDR3 loop spans 11 amino acids. The CDR3 DNA is TGCAGTGCCACGGGACCGTACACCATATATTTT. Translation: CSATGPYTIYF.

The table lists this clone with a few counts. This rearrangement joins TRBV19 to TRBJ1-5, with a weak D call TRBD1 (6 bases). This CDR3 comprises 17 residues. Germline values: CDR1 LNHDA, CDR2 SQIVND (reference sequence). Trimming removed 4 bases from V and 5 bases from J, with 21 bases in between. CDR3 amino acids: CASSSNRASVGYQPQHF. The CDR3 DNA sequence: TGTGCCAGTAGTAGCAACAGGGCGTCGGTTGGCTATCAGCCCCAGCATTTT.

V is TRBV27 and J is TRBJ2-2, with TRBD1 identical over 10 bases. Germline CDR1 reads MNHEY; CDR2 reads SMNVEV (reference sequence). V lost 5 bases to trimming and J lost 5 bases; unmatched junction nucleotides: 5. The CDR3 runs to 15 residues. CDR3 in amino acids: CASSADRGRTGELFF. CDR3 coding DNA: TGTGCCAGCAGTGCGGACAGGGGGAGAACCGGGGAGCTGTTTTTT.

This clone was counted a few times. The chain links TRBV5-1 to TRBJ2-2; D is perhaps TRBD1 or TRBD2 (5 bases each). Germline V CDR1 and CDR2: SGHRS, YFSETQ. Trimming took off 3 bases at V and 7 bases at J, with 22 bases between the two ends. The CDR3 is 17 residues long. CDR3 coding DNA: TGCGCCAGCAGCTGGGATTGGGGACCTCCGGCTTTCGGGGAGCTGTTTTTT. Translation: CASSWDWGPPAFGELFF.

The chain links TRBV6-5 to TRBJ2-5; 7 nucleotides agree with TRBD1. Looked up from germline, CDR1 is MNHEY and CDR2 is SVGAGI. The CDR3 is 14 residues long. The ends lost 0 bases at V and 4 bases at J; junction bases unmatched: 2. CDR3 sequence (DNA): TGTGCCAGCAGTTACTCCACAGGGGCAGAGACCCAGTACTTC. Encoded protein: CASSYSTGAETQYF.

The rearrangement links TRBV7-4 to TRBJ2-1; maybe TRBD1 (5 bases). V lost 2 bases and J 9 bases, leaving 14 bases between the germline ends. CDR1 SGHVT and CDR2 SQSDAQ come from the germline V gene. The CDR3 sequence is 14 residues long. For the CDR3, the DNA is TGTGCCAGCAGCTTAACGGGTGAGCAGGGTGAGCAGTTCTTC. The encoded protein is CASSLTGEQGEQFF.